These 15 T cell receptor beta chains share one sample of origin, sequenced in a study of blood T cell repertoires in COVID-19 (dated by TCRdb to 2018 to 2020). The library was obtained by the immunoSEQ multiplex PCR assay. TCRdb took over this immuneACCESS table, retaining in-frame rearrangements with V and J assigned. Such tables are incomplete; in checked studies, under half of the missing clones stem from an unresolved V gene, and the remainder is unexplained. The sample contains around 150,000 clones, over 85% of them found a single time. Around 4.6% of the sample is in the top ten clones. Sample: peripheral blood. Receptors originate from a woman in her forties or fifties with acute or convalescent COVID-19.

Only a few counts were recorded for this clone. This chain connects TRBV28 to TRBJ1-5, with TRBD1 identical over 7 bases. Germline-derived CDR1 and CDR2 are MDHEN and SYDVKM. There are 14 residues in the CDR3. After removal of 6 bases from V and 3 bases from J, the junction contained 5 bases not matched to a gene. The CDR3 coding sequence is TGTGCCAGCAGGTGGGGACAGTTCAATCAGCCCCAGCATTTT. Translated, it gives CASRWGQFNQPQHF.

V and J are TRBV5-5 and TRBJ2-7; D remains unclear. In germline, CDR1 is SGHKS, CDR2 YYEKEE (reference sequence). Trimming left V 2 bases short and J 2 bases short, with 11 bases between. This CDR3 contains 14 residues. DNA for the CDR3: TGTGCCAGCAGCTTCTCCTGTCTCCCCTACGAGCAGTACTTC. This translates into CASSFSCLPYEQYF.

The gene calls are TRBV3-1 (or the pseudogene TRBV3-2) and TRBJ2-7; D perhaps matches TRBD1 (5 bases). This CDR3 comprises 14 residues. Trimming cost V 1 base and J 6 bases, with 13 bases left between them. Germline-derived CDR1 and CDR2 are LGHDT and YNNKEL (reference sequence). CDR3: CASSQGSRVGEQYF. The DNA for the CDR3 is TGTGCCAGCAGCCAAGGCAGCAGGGTCGGCGAGCAGTACTTC.

The chain uses TRBV28 and TRBJ1-2, with 7 positions matching TRBD1. CDR1 is MDHEN and CDR2 is SYDVKM in the germline V gene. The CDR3 spans 16 residues. V lost 4 bases to trimming and J lost 6 bases; unmatched junction nucleotides: 14. This CDR3 is CASSSYSTGWGNGYTF. DNA of the CDR3: TGTGCCAGCAGTTCTTATTCGACAGGGTGGGGGAATGGCTACACCTTC.

The chain uses TRBV6-2 or TRBV6-3 and TRBJ2-7; D unclear. The CDR3 has 11 residues. Between the trimmed V and J ends, which lost 4 bases and 4 bases, there was a span of 5 bases. Germline V CDR1 and CDR2: MNHEY, SVGEGT. CDR3 protein: CASSSLYEQYF. The DNA of the CDR3 is TGTGCCAGCAGTTCACTTTACGAGCAGTACTTC.

The chain recombines TRBV7-2 with TRBJ1-2; the match to TRBD1 covers 8 bases. Germline V lookup: CDR1 SGHTA, CDR2 FQGNSA. The CDR3 extends over 13 amino acids. J gave up 10 bases and V 2 bases, and 6 bases lay outside the gene matches. CDR3 sequence (DNA): TGTGCCAGCAGCTTATCTCCAGGGGGCGTCTACACCTTC. Translating gives CASSLSPGGVYTF.

DNA of the CDR3: TGTGCCAGCAGTCCAGACAGGGGGAGAGGCTACACCTTC. Its translation is CASSPDRGRGYTF. The rearrangement joins TRBV12-3 or TRBV12-4 to TRBJ1-2; 9 bases agree with TRBD1. The CDR3 has 13 amino acids. Trimming at V came to 5 bases and at J to 8 bases, leaving 6 bases not matched to a gene.

The J gene is TRBJ1-5, the V gene TRBV7-6; unclear D gene. From germline, CDR1 is SGHVS and CDR2 FNYEAQ. The CDR3 has 13 amino acids. V dropped 5 bases and J dropped 10 bases, with 15 bases sitting between them. The CDR3 DNA reads as TGTGCCAGCAGCCCCACGTTCGAGCAACCCCAGCATTTT. Its protein is CASSPTFEQPQHF.

CDR3 in DNA: TGCAGTTACAGGGGGGTCTATGGCTACACCTTC. Translated, it gives CSYRGVYGYTF. The chain has TRBV20-1 and TRBJ1-2; 8 positions match TRBD1. The length of the CDR3 is 11 residues. J gave up 4 bases and V 8 bases, and 3 bases lay outside the gene matches. Germline assignment: CDR1 DFQATT and CDR2 SNEGSKA (reference sequence).

The chain is built from TRBV5-4 and TRBJ2-1; 8 positions match TRBD2. With 0 bases clipped from V and 3 bases from J, the junction kept 2 bases outside the gene matches. The CDR3 length is 15 residues. From germline, CDR1 is SGHNT and CDR2 YYREEE (reference sequence). The CDR3 here is CASSLALAGYNEQFF. DNA of the CDR3: TGTGCCAGCAGCTTGGCCCTAGCGGGCTACAATGAGCAGTTCTTC. The whole variable domain, remainder taken from reference TRBV5-4 and TRBJ2-1, is ETGVTQSPTHLIKTRGQQVTLRCSSQSGHNTVSWYQQALGQGPQFIFQYYREEENGRGNFPPRFSGLQFPNYSSELNVNALELDDSALYLCASSLALAGYNEQFFGPGTRLTVL.

The CDR3 protein is CASSIGLYYEQYF. DNA for the CDR3: TGTGCCAGTAGTATCGGACTATACTACGAGCAGTACTTC. The V and J genes are TRBV19 and TRBJ2-7; D may be TRBD2 (6 bases). Germline V gene lookup returns CDR1 LNHDA and CDR2 SQIVND (reference sequence). CDR3 length equals 13 residues. V was trimmed by 3 bases and J by 3 bases, leaving 9 bases between them.

J is TRBJ1-4 and V is TRBV5-1, with 9 bases that match TRBD1. The CDR3 runs 15 residues. Germline V lookup: CDR1 SGHRS, CDR2 YFSETQ. V dropped 0 bases and J dropped 8; count of bases not matched to a gene: 5. DNA for the CDR3: TGCGCCAGCAGCTTGGGCGGGACAGGGCAAGAAAAACTGTTTTTT. This translates into CASSLGGTGQEKLFF.

The V call is TRBV27, the J call TRBJ2-2; D unresolved. This CDR3 comprises 13 residues. Trimming removed 3 bases at V and 3 bases at J, with 5 bases between. CDR1 MNHEY and CDR2 SMNVEV come from the germline V gene (reference sequence). This CDR3 is CASSFQYTGELFF. The CDR3 nucleotides read TGTGCCAGCAGTTTCCAATACACCGGGGAGCTGTTTTTT.

This rearrangement joins TRBV5-1 to TRBJ2-7; 7 nucleotides line up with TRBD1. Germline CDR1 reads SGHRS; CDR2 reads YFSETQ. V was clipped by 0 bases and J by 0 bases; unmatched bases: 6. The CDR3 spans 16 residues. As DNA, the CDR3 is TGCGCCAGCAGCTTGGAGGCAGGGGGTATCTCCTACGAGCAGTACTTC. It specifies CASSLEAGGISYEQYF.

V usage is TRBV11-2 and J usage is TRBJ2-6; 8 bases align to TRBD2. This CDR3 spans 18 amino acids. Trimming at V came to 1 base and at J to 1 base, leaving 6 bases not matched to a gene. The germline V gene encodes CDR1 SGHAT and CDR2 FQNNGV. The CDR3 DNA is TGTGCCAGCAGCTTAGCGGGAGGGCGGGTTTCTGGGGCCAACGTCCTGACTTTC. This translates into CASSLAGGRVSGANVLTF.